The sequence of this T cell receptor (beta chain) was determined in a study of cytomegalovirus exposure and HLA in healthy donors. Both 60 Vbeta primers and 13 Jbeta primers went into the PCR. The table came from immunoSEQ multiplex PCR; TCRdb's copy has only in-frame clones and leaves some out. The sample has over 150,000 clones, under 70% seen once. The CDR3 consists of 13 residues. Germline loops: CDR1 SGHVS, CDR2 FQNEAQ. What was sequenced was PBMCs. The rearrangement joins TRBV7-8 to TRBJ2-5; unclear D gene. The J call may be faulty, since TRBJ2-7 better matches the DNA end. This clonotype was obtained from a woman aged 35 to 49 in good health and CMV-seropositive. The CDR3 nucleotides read TGTGCCAGCAGCGGATGGGTACACTACGAGCAGTACTTC. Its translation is CASSGWVHYEQYF.